This TCR beta chain was identified during a study of blood T cell repertoires in COVID-19. For the study at large: Material from acute and convalescent COVID-19 was sourced from the United States, Italy and Spain. In each case, the material was cDNA or gDNA derived from T cells, B-cell-depleted T cells, or PBMCs.

Trimming stripped 6 bases from V and 2 bases from J, with 14 bases between. In germline, CDR1 is MRHNA, CDR2 SNTAGT. The CDR3 spans 15 residues. Per the authors' pipeline: Researchers report that nucleated cell counts were estimated from reference gene primer amplification. TCRdb's copy holds only in-frame clones and misses some; the assay was immunoSEQ multiplex PCR. The DNA was the basis for D and trimming; V, J and clone size are from that table. The table has some 130,000 clones, roughly nine tenths seen once. The genes are TRBV6-4 and TRBJ1-5; tentative D call: TRBD1 (5 bases). Sequenced sample: peripheral blood. This TCR was sampled from a woman between 70 and 85 years old with COVID-19, enrolled during active disease. Here the CDR3 reads CASSLWGGGNQPQHF. The CDR3 DNA is TGTGCCAGCAGCCTTTGGGGAGGGGGCAATCAGCCCCAGCATTTT.